Included here is one T cell receptor (beta chain) sequence, with context. Primers: 60 Vbeta forward and 13 Jbeta reverse. Sequencing was performed with immunoSEQ multiplex PCR; in TCRdb, only in-frame clones are kept and a portion is missing. The table has about 150,000 clones, around three quarters seen once. The CDR3 is made up of 14 amino acids. Trimming left V 0 bases short and J 5 bases short, with 8 bases between. Germline CDR1 reads PRHDT; CDR2 reads FYEKMQ (reference sequence). The sample is drawn from a study of cytomegalovirus exposure and HLA in healthy donors. The sequencing sample was made of PBMCs. This chain connects TRBV13 to TRBJ1-5, with D tentatively TRBD1 (5 bases). This receptor was identified in a woman in her 40s in good health and CMV-seronegative. The CDR3, as DNA: TGTGCCAGCAGCTTAGGGGGGCCGGATCAGCCCCAGCATTTT. Protein: CASSLGGPDQPQHF.